This TCR beta chain was documented in a study of blood T cell repertoires in COVID-19. About the study: Acute and convalescent COVID-19 samples came from the United States, Italy and Spain. Sample material is recorded as cDNA or gDNA derived from T cells, B-cell-depleted T cells, or PBMCs.

The repertoire was sequenced with immunoSEQ multiplex PCR; TCRdb's copy has only in-frame clones and lacks some. The table shows roughly 160,000 clones, with around 79% occurring only once. Seattle researchers signed up patients amid active infection and tracked them longitudinally. Germline loops: CDR1 SNHLY, CDR2 FYNNEI. Trimming pared 8 bases from V and 5 bases from J, leaving 18 bases between. The CDR3 has 14 amino acids. This chain links TRBV2 with TRBJ1-1; D call uncertain. Sequencing was performed on peripheral blood. The clonotype originates from a woman aged 55-75 years with COVID-19, enrolled during active disease. The CDR3 DNA reads as TGTGCCAGCGAGGCGGCGGGTGGATGGACTGAAGCTTTCTTT. Encoded protein: CASEAAGGWTEAFF.